A selection of T cell receptor beta chains follows, all from one sample in a study of OX40 agonist ivuxolimab in advanced cancers. TCRdb's table, derived via immunoSEQ multiplex PCR, lists solely in-frame clones and lacks some. The sample holds roughly 74,000 clones, approximately 87% seen once. Sequences were derived from CD4+ or CD8+ T cells sorted from blood, sampled in a trial of the OX40 agonist ivuxolimab. The source of these receptors is an adult with an advanced solid tumor such as melanoma, head and neck, liver or kidney cancer. The CDR3 runs from the conserved cysteine through the conserved F or W. Fields, in order: J gene, V gene, D gene, clone size, CDR3 DNA, CDR3 protein. The D gene is left open where the match is weak. The size of a clone is reported for some rows only, either as once, few or many, or as a class for expanded clones.

TRBJ2-7 TRBV21-1 - - TGTGCCAGCAGCAAAATAGGTTTCCGTGGGTACGAGCAGTACTTC CASSKIGFRGYEQYF
TRBJ2-5 TRBV11-2 - - TGTGCCAGCAGCTTGAAGAGGGAGCAGACCCAGTACTTC CASSLKREQTQYF
TRBJ1-3 TRBV6-6 - - TGTGCCAGCACGTCGATGCAGGGAAACACCATATATTTT CASTSMQGNTIYF
TRBJ2-7 TRBV19 - once TGTGCCAGTAGTCACGGGCCAGGGTACGAGCAGTACTTC CASSHGPGYEQYF
TRBJ1-2 TRBV6-1 - - TGTGCCAGCAGGGGGGGACCCTTACGGGACTATGGCTACACCTTC CASRGGPLRDYGYTF
TRBJ1-2 TRBV19 - - TGTGCCAGTTTCCAATATGGCTACACCTTC CASFQYGYTF
TRBJ2-1 TRBV5-1 - - TGCGCCAGCAGCTTGGGGTCCCTAAACAATGAGCAGTTCTTC CASSLGSLNNEQFF
TRBJ2-2 TRBV6-6 - once TGTGCCAGCGGGGGGGCTTCGAACACCGGGGAGCTGTTTTTT CASGGASNTGELFF
TRBJ2-1 TRBV4-1 TRBD1 - TGCGCCAGCAGCCCTCCCTGGACAGGGGGCCGGAATGAGCAGTTCTTC CASSPPWTGGRNEQFF
TRBJ1-2 TRBV19 - once TGTGCCAGTAGTATAGCCGGGCTAAACTATGGCTACACCTTC CASSIAGLNYGYTF
TRBJ1-1 TRBV29-1 - once TGCAGCGTTGGAAAGGGCAGGGCGAACACTGAAGCTTTCTTT CSVGKGRANTEAFF
TRBJ2-2 TRBV4-1 - - TGCGCCAGCAGTTTCGGGACTCCGAACACCGGGGAGCTGTTTTTT CASSFGTPNTGELFF
TRBJ2-5 TRBV18 - - TGTGCCAGCTCAAGGACAGCCCAAGAGACCCAGTACTTC CASSRTAQETQYF
TRBJ1-1 TRBV10-2 - - TGCGCCAGCAGTGACCCTTTGGTTGACGCTTTCTTT CASSDPLVDAFF
TRBJ1-1 TRBV19 TRBD1 - TGTGCCAGTAGTACACGACAGGGGGGCCCTGAAGCTTTCTTT CASSTRQGGPEAFF
TRBJ2-5 TRBV9 TRBD2 - TGTGCCAGCAGCATTCTGACTAGCGGGGGACAAGAGACCCAGTACTTC CASSILTSGGQETQYF
TRBJ2-3 TRBV14 - - TGTGCCAGCAGCCAGATCCCCCCCACAGATACGCAGTATTTT CASSQIPPTDTQYF
TRBJ2-1 TRBV5-4 - - TGTGCCAGCAGCTTAGGGTCTAGCCCCTACAATGAGCAGTTCTTC CASSLGSSPYNEQFF
TRBJ2-7 TRBV7-2 TRBD2 - TGTGCCAGCAGCCCCGACCTAAGCGGGGGACCTTCCTACGAGCAGTACTTC CASSPDLSGGPSYEQYF
TRBJ1-1 TRBV6-5 - - TGTGCCAGCAGTCGGGGAGACACTGAAGCTTTCTTT CASSRGDTEAFF